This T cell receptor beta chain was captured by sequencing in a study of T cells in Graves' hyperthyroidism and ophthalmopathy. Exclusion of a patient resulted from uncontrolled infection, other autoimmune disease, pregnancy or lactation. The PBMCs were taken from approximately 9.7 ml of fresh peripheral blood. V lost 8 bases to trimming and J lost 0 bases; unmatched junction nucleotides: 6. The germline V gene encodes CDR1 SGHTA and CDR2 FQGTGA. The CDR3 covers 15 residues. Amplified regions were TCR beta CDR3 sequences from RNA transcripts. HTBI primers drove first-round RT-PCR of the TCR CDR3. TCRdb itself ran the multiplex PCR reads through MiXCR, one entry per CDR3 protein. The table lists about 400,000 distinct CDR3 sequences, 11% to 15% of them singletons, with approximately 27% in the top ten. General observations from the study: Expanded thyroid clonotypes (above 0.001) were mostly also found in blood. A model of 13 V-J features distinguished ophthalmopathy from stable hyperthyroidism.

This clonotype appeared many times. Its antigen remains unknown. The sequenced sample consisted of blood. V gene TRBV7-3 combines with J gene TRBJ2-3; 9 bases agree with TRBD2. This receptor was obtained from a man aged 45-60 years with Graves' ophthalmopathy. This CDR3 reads CASAETSGSTDTQYF. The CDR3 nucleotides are TGTGCCAGCGCTGAGACTAGCGGTAGCACAGATACGCAGTATTTT.